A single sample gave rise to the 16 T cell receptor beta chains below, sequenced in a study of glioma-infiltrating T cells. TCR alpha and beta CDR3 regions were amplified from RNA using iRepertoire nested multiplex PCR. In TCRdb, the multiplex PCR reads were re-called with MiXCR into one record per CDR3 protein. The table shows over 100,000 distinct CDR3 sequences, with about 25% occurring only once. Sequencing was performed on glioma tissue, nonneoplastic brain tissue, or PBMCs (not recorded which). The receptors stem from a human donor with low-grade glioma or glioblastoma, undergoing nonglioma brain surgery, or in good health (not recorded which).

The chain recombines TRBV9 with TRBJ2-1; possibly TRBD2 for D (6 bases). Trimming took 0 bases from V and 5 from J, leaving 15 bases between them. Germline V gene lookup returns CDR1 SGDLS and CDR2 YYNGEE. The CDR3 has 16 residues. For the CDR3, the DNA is TGTGCCAGCAGCGTAGGGAGGGTGAAGGGAGACAATGAGCAGTTCTTC. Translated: CASSVGRVKGDNEQFF.

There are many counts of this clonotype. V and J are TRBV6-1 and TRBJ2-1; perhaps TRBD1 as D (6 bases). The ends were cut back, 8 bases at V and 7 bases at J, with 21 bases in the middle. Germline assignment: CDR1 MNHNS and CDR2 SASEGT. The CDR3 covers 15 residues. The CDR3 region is CASGTLPIYLNEQFF. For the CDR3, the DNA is TGTGCCAGCGGGACACTTCCTATATACCTAAATGAGCAGTTCTTC.

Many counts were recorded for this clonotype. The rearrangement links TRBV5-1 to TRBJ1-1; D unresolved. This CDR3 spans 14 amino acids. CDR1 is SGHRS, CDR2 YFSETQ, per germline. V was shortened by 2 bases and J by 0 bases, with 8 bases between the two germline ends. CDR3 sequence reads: CASSLGAMNTEAFF. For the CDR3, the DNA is TGCGCCAGCAGCTTAGGAGCGATGAACACTGAAGCTTTCTTT.

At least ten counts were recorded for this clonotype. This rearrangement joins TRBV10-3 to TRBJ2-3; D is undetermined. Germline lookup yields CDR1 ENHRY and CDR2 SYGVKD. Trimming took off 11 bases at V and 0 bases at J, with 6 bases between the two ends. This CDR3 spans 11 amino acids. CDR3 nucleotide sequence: TGTGCCCTCGCGAGCACAGATACGCAGTATTTT. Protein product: CALASTDTQYF.

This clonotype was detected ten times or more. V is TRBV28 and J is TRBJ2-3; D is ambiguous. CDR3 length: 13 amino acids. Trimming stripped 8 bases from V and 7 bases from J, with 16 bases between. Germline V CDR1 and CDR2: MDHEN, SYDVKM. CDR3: CASGFATLNTQYF. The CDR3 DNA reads TGTGCCAGCGGATTCGCGACTCTAAATACGCAGTATTTT.

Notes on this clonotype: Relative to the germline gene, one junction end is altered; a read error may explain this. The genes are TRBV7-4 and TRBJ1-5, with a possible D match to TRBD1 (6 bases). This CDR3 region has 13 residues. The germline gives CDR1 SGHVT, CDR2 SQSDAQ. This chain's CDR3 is CASSPGQNQAPLF. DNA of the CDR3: TGTGCCAGCAGTCCGGGACAAAACCAGGCTCCGCTTTTT. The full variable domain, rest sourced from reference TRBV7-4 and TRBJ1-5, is GAGVSQSPRYKVAKRGRDVALRCDSISGHVTLYWYRQTLGQGSEVLTYSQSDAQRDKSGRPSGRFSAERPERSVSTLKIQRTEQGDSAVYLCASSPGQNQAPLFGDGTRLSIL.

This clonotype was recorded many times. This CDR3 reads CATSGVDREKETQYF. CDR3 sequence (DNA): TGTGCCACCTCCGGGGTGGACAGGGAGAAGGAGACCCAGTACTTC. The rearrangement uses TRBV6-2 or TRBV6-3 and TRBJ2-5, with 8 bases lining up with TRBD1. CDR3 length: 15 residues. The V and J ends lost 10 bases and 5 bases, in that order; junction bases with no gene match: 15. Germline CDR1 and CDR2: MNHEY and SVGEGT.

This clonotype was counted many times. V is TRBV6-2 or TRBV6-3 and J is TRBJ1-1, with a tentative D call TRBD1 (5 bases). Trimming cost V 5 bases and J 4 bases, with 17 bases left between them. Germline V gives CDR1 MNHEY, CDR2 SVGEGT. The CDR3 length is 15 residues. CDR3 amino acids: CASSVPGPGVTEAFF. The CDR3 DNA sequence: TGTGCCAGCAGTGTACCGGGGCCCGGCGTCACTGAAGCTTTCTTT.

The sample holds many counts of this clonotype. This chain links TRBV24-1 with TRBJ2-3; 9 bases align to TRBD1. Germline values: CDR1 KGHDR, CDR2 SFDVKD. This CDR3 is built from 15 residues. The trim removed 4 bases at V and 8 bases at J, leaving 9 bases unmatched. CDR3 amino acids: CATSDPGQGGGTQYF. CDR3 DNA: TGTGCCACCAGTGACCCGGGACAGGGAGGTGGTACGCAGTATTTT.

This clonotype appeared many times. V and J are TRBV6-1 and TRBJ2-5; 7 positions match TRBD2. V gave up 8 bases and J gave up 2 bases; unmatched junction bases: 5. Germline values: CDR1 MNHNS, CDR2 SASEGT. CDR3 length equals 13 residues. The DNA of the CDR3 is TGTGCCAGCCTTAGCGGGCAACAAGAGACCCAGTACTTC. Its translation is CASLSGQQETQYF.

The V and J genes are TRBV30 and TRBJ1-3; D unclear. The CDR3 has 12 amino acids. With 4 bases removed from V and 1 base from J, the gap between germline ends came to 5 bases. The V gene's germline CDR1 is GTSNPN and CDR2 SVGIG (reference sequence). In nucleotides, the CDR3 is TGTGCCTGGATCAGGTCTGGAAACACCATATATTTT. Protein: CAWIRSGNTIYF. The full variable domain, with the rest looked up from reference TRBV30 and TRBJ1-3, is SQTIHQWPATLVQPVGSPLSLECTVEGTSNPNLYWYRQAAGRGLQLLFYSVGIGQISSEVPQNLSASRPQDRQFILSSKKLLLSDSGFYLCAWIRSGNTIYFGEGSWLTVV.

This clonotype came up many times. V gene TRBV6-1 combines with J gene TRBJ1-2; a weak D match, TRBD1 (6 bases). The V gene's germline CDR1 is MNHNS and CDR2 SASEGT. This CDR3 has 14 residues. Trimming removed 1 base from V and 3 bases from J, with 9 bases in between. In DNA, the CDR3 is TGTGCCAGCAGTGAAGGGGACATTTACTATGGCTACACCTTC. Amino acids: CASSEGDIYYGYTF.

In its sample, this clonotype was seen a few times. In DNA, the CDR3 is TGTGCCAGCTCACGGGAGGGGCGAGGAGACACCATATATTTT. Encoded protein: CASSREGRGDTIYF. The V call is TRBV18, the J call TRBJ1-3; D is possibly TRBD1 (5 bases). V gave up 4 bases and J gave up 8 bases, with 15 bases separating them. Germline V gene lookup returns CDR1 KGHSH and CDR2 LQKENI. This CDR3 is 14 amino acids long.

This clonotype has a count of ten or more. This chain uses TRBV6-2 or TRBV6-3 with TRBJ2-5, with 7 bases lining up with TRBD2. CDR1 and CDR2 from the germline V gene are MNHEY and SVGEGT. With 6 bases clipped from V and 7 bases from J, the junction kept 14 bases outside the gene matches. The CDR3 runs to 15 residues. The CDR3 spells CASSFTSAGRGTQYF. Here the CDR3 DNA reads TGTGCCAGCAGCTTCACTAGCGCGGGACGAGGGACCCAGTACTTC.

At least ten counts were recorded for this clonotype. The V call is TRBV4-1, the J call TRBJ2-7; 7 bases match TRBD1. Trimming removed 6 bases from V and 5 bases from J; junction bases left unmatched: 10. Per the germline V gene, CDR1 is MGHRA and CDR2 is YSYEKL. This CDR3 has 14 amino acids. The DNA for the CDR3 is TGCGCCAGCAGACCCGGGACAGCACTTGACGAGCAGTACTTC. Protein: CASRPGTALDEQYF.

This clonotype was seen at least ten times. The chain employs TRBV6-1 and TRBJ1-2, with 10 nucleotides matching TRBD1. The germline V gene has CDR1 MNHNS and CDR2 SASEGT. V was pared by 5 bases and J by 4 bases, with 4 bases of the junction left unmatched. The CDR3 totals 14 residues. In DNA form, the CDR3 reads TGTGCCAGCAGTCGGACAGGGGGGAGCTATGGCTACACCTTC. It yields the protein CASSRTGGSYGYTF.